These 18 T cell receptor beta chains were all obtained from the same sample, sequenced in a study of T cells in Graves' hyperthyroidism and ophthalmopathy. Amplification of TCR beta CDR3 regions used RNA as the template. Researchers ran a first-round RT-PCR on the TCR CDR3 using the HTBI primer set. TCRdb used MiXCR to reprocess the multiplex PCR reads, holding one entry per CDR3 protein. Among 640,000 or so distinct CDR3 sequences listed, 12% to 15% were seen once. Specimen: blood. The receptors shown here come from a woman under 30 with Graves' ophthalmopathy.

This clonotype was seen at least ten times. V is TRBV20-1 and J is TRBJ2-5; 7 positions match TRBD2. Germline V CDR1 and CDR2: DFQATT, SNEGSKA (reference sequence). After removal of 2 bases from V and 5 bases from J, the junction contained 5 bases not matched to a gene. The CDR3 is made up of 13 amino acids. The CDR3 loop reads CSARSPGGETQYF. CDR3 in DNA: TGCAGTGCTAGATCCCCCGGGGGGGAGACCCAGTACTTC.

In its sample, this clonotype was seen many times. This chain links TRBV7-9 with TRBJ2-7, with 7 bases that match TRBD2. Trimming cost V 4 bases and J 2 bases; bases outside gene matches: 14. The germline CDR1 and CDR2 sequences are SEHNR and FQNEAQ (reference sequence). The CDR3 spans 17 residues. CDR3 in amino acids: CASSSRRGTKTTYEQYF. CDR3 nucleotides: TGTGCCAGCAGCTCCCGACGTGGGACTAAAACCACCTACGAGCAGTACTTC. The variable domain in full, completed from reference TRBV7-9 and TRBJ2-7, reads DTGVSQNPRHKITKRGQNVTFRCDPISEHNRLYWYRQTLGQGPEFLTYFQNEAQLEKSRLLSDRFSAERPKGSFSTLEIQRTEQGDSAMYLCASSSRRGTKTTYEQYFGPGTRLTVT.

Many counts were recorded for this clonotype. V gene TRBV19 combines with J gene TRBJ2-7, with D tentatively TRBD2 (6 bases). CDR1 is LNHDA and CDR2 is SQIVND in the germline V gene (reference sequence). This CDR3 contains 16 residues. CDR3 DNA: TGTGCTCGCCGTACCGGTTGCACTAGCCTGTTGGACGAGCAGTACTTC. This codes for CARRTGCTSLLDEQYF.

The CDR3 protein is CATSDLRDFYNEQFF. CDR3 nucleotide sequence: TGTGCCACCAGTGATCTCCGGGACTTTTACAATGAGCAGTTCTTC. The rearrangement uses TRBV24-1 and TRBJ2-1; a weak D match, TRBD2 (6 bases). V was pared by 3 bases and J by 4 bases, with 12 bases between. The CDR3 loop spans 15 amino acids. Germline CDR1 and CDR2: KGHDR and SFDVKD.

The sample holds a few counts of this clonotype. Here the CDR3 DNA reads TGTGCCAGCAGTCTGAGCGGGAGTTATGAGCAGTTCTTC. It yields the protein CASSLSGSYEQFF. The chain uses TRBV6-1 and TRBJ2-1, with 8 positions matching TRBD2. The ends lost 5 bases at V and 8 bases at J; junction bases unmatched: 5. CDR3 length: 13 amino acids. Germline assignment: CDR1 MNHNS and CDR2 SASEGT.

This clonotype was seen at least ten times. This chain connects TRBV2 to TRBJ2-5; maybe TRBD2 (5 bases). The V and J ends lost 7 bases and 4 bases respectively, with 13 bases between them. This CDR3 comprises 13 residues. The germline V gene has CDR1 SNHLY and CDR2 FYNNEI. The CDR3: CASKGDLRETQYF. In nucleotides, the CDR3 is TGTGCCAGCAAGGGAGATCTTCGAGAGACCCAGTACTTC.

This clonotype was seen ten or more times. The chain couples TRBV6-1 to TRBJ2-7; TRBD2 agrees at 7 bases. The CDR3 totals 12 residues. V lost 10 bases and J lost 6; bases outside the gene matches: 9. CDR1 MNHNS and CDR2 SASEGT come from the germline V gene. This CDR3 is CATRAGAGEQYF. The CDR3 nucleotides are TGTGCCACCAGGGCGGGAGCCGGCGAGCAGTACTTC.

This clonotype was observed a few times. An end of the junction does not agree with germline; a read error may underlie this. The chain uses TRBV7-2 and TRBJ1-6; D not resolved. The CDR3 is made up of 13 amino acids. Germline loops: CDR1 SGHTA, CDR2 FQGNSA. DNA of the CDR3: TGTGTCAGCAGCTTAAGTCTGAGGGCACCCCTCCACTTT. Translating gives CVSSLSLRAPLHF.

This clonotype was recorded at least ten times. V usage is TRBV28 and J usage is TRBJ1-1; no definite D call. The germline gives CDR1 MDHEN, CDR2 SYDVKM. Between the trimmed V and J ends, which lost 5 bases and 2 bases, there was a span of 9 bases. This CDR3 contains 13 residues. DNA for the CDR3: TGTGCCAGCAGTAAGACACCAAACACTGAAGCTTTCTTT. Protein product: CASSKTPNTEAFF. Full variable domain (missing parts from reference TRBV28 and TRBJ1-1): DVKVTQSSRYLVKRTGEKVFLECVQDMDHENMFWYRQDPGLGLRLIYFSYDVKMKEKGDIPEGYSVSREKKERFSLILESASTNQTSMYLCASSKTPNTEAFFGQGTRLTVV.

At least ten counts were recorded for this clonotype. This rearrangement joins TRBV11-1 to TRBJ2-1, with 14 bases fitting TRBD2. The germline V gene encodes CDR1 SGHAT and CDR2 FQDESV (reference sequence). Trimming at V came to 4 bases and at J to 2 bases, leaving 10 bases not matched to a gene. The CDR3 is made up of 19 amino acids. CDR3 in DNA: TGTGCCAGCAGCTCCCGTGGGACTAGCGGGAGCACGACCTACAATGAGCAGTTCTTC. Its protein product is CASSSRGTSGSTTYNEQFF.

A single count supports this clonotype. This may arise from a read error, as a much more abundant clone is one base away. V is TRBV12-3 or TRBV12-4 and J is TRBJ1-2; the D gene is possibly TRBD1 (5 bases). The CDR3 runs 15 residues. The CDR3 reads CATLSGGFTNYGYIF. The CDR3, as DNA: TGTGCCACCCTATCCGGGGGGTTTACTAACTATGGCTACATCTTC.

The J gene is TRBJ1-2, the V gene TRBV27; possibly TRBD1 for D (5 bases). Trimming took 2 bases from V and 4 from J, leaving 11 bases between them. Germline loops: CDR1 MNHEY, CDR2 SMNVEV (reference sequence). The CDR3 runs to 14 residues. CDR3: CASSLVGGGYGYTF. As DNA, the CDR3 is TGTGCCAGCAGTTTAGTTGGTGGGGGCTATGGCTACACCTTC.

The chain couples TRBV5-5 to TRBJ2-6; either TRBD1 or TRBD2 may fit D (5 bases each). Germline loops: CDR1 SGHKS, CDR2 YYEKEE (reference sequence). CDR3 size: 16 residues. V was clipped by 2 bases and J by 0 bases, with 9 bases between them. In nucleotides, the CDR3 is TGTGCCAGCAGCTTCTGGGGGTACTCTGGGGCCAACGTCCTGACTTTC. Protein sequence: CASSFWGYSGANVLTF.

CDR3 DNA: TGTGCCACGGCGGGGGAGACTGGCTACACCTTC. Protein product: CATAGETGYTF. The rearrangement uses TRBV12-3 or TRBV12-4 and TRBJ1-2, with a tentative D call TRBD1 (5 bases). V was shortened by 10 bases and J by 7 bases, with 13 bases between the two germline ends. The CDR3 runs 11 residues.

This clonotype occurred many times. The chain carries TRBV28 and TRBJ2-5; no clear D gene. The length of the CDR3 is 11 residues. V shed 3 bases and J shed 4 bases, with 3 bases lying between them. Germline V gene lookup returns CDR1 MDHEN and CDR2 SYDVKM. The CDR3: CASSLSETQYF. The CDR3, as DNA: TGTGCCAGCAGTTTGTCAGAGACCCAGTACTTC. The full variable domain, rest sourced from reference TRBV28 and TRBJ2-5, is DVKVTQSSRYLVKRTGEKVFLECVQDMDHENMFWYRQDPGLGLRLIYFSYDVKMKEKGDIPEGYSVSREKKERFSLILESASTNQTSMYLCASSLSETQYFGPGTRLLVL.

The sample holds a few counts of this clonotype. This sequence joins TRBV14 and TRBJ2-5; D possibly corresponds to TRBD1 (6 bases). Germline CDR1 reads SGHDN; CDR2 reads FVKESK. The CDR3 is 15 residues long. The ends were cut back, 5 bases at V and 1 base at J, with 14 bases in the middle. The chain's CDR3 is CASSDTTGTQETQYF. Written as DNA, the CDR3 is TGTGCCAGCAGCGACACTACAGGGACCCAAGAGACCCAGTACTTC.

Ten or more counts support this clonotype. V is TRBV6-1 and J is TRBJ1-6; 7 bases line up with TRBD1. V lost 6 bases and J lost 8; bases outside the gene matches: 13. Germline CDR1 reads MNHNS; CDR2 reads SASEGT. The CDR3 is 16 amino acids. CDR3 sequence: CASRDPGQDPDSPLHF. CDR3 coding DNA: TGTGCCAGCAGGGATCCCGGACAGGACCCTGATTCACCCCTCCACTTT.

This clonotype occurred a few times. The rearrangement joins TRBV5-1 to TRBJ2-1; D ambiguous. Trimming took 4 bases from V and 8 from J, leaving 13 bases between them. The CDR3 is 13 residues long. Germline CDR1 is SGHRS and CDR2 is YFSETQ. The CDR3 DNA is TGCGCCAGCAGCCCCCTCAAGGCCCATGAGCAGTTCTTC. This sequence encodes CASSPLKAHEQFF.